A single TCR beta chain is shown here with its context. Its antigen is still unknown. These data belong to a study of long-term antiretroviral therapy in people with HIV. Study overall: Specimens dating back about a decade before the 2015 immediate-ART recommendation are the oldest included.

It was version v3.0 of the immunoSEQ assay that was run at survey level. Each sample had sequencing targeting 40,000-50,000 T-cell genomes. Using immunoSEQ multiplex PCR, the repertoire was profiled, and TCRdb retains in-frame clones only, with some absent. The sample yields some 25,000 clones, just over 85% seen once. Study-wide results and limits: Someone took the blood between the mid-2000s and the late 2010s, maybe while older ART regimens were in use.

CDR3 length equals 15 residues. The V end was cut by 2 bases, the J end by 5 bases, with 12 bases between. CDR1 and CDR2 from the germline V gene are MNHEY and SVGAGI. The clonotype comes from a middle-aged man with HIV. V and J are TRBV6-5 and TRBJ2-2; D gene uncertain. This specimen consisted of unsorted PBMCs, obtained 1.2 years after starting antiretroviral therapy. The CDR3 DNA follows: TGTGCCAGCAGTTACACAACAACTGAGACCGGGGAGCTGTTTTTT. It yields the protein CASSYTTTETGELFF.